This T cell receptor (beta chain) was observed in a study of PD-1 blockade in classical Hodgkin lymphoma. Trimming removed 6 bases at V and 3 bases at J, with 21 bases between. This CDR3 is built from 16 residues. CDR1 SGHAT and CDR2 FQNNGV come from the germline V gene. Regarding the study as a whole: Prior therapy or disease activity may underlie the repertoire differences, whose causes remain undefined. Patients who responded completely had about the same baseline diversity as newly diagnosed patients.

Each patient experienced a relapse that followed autologous stem cell transplantation, and brentuximab vedotin exposure varied. Responses achieved at best were complete response, partial response or progressive disease. This clone was recorded once. Its cognate antigen is unknown. Only in-frame clones appear in the TCRdb table, and some are missing; sequencing was by immunoSEQ multiplex PCR. The repertoire holds about 93,000 clones, with nearly 95% as singletons. The material sequenced was peripheral blood mononuclear cells (PBMCs), taken before the second cycle of nivolumab. The sequence came from a human donor with classical Hodgkin lymphoma. The rearrangement links TRBV11-2 to TRBJ2-7, with TRBD2 as a possible D gene (6 bases). The CDR3 DNA is TGTGCCAGCAGTGCGTTACCCGGGGGAATCAGCTACGAGCAGTACTTC. It encodes CASSALPGGISYEQYF. Full variable domain (rest looked up from reference TRBV11-2 and TRBJ2-7): EAGVAQSPRYKIIEKRQSVAFWCNPISGHATLYWYQQILGQGPKLLIQFQNNGVVDDSQLPKDRFSAERLKGVDSTLKIQPAKLEDSAVYLCASSALPGGISYEQYFGPGTRLTVT.